This T cell receptor (beta chain) was recovered during a study of molecular identifiers for immune sequencing clone quantification. Study-wide results and limits: The sizes of highly expanded clones could be underestimated when identical TCR molecules share a barcode. Reportedly, one cell's Jurkat TCR RNA was detected within 1,100,000 naive CD8 cells.

Listed TCR primers, together with previously described methods, were used for the bulk TCR libraries. Using its own MiXCR run on the PCR reads, TCRdb lists one record per CDR3 protein. The sample consists of about 640,000 distinct CDR3 sequences, about 20% of them appearing once. Trimming shortened V by 5 bases and J by 8 bases, and 9 bases separated the two germline ends. The length of the CDR3 is 10 residues. In germline, CDR1 is SQVTM, CDR2 ANQGSEA. In the case of this clonotype: Antigen specificity is unknown.

This TCR was sampled from a human donor in good health. Some libraries in this study had Jurkat cell RNA spiked in. Sequences were obtained from naive CD8+ T cells from blood, with Jurkat cell RNA spiked in. Sample subset: FACS-sorted CD8+CD4-CCR7+CD45RA+ naive T cells. The chain joins TRBV29-1 to TRBJ1-1; no clear D gene. The CDR3 protein is CSVIEREAFF. The CDR3 bases are TGCAGCGTTATCGAGCGCGAAGCTTTCTTT.